The subject of this entry is one T cell receptor (beta chain). It was with 60 Vbeta and 13 Jbeta primers that the PCR ran. Data came from immunoSEQ multiplex PCR; TCRdb stores just in-frame clones and leaves some out. Listed are about 25,000 clones; 15% to 20% falls within the top ten. This sample stems from a study of cytomegalovirus exposure and HLA in healthy donors. This CDR3 spans 15 amino acids. Deletions cut 4 bases from V and 5 bases from J, with 14 bases between. Germline CDR1 LGHNA, CDR2 YSLEER. V and J are TRBV4-3 and TRBJ2-2, with D unresolved. The sample consisted of PBMCs. This TCR came from a male donor in good health and CMV-seropositive. Here the CDR3 DNA reads TGCGCCAGCAGCCGATCCGGAGCCGGAACCGGGGAGCTGTTTTTT. It is translated as CASSRSGAGTGELFF.